This entry concerns a single T cell receptor beta chain. These data originate in a study of blood T cell repertoires in COVID-19. Study as a whole: Collection of acute and convalescent COVID-19 samples took place in the United States, Italy and Spain.

The CDR3 has 13 amino acids. V shed 7 bases and J 8 bases; nucleotides not matched to a gene: 10. Germline CDR1 MDHEN, CDR2 SYDVKM. Sequencing used immunoSEQ multiplex PCR; TCRdb keeps in-frame clones, though not all of them. Here the sample spans more than 200,000 clones, roughly 84% being singletons. The J gene is TRBJ1-2, the V gene TRBV28, with 7 bases lining up with TRBD1. Sequencing input: PBMCs or T cells enriched from blood (not recorded which). This receptor was taken from a man between 25 and 39 years old in a cohort exposed to, infected with or recovered from COVID-19 (not recorded which). The CDR3 loop reads CASTPTLDRGYTF. CDR3 DNA: TGTGCCAGCACCCCCACGTTGGACAGGGGCTACACCTTC.